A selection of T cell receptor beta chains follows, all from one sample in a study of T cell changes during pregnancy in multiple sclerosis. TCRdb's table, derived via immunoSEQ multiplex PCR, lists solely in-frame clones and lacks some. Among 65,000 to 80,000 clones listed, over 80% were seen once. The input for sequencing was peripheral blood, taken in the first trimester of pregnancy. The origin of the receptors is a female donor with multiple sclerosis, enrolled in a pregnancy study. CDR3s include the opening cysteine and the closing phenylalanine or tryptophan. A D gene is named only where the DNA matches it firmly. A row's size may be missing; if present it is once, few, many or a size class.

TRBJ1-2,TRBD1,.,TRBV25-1,TGTGCCAGCAGTGGGACAGGGGGGCACTATGGCTACACCTTC,CASSGTGGHYGYTF
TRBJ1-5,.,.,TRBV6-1,TGTGCCAGCAGGACAGGTGTTGAGCCCCAGCATTTT,CASRTGVEPQHF
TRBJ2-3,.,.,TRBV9,TGTGCCAGCAGCGTAGGCGGCCGCACAGATACGCAGTATTTT,CASSVGGRTDTQYF
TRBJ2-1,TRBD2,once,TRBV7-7,TGTGCCAGCAGCCCGGCTCTAGCGGATTACAATGAGCAGTTCTTC,CASSPALADYNEQFF
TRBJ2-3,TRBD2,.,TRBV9,TGTGCCAGCAGCGTATCGGGACTAGACACAGATACGCAGTATTTT,CASSVSGLDTDTQYF
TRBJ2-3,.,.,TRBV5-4,TGTGCCAGCAGCTTTTACCCGGGAGAGGCGCAGTATTTT,CASSFYPGEAQYF
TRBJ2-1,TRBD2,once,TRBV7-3,TGTGCCAGCAGCTTAACCTCCCTAGCGGGAGGCGAGCAGTTCTTC,CASSLTSLAGGEQFF
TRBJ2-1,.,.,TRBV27,TGTGCCAGCAGTCTAGACAGTTACAATGAGCAGTTCTTC,CASSLDSYNEQFF
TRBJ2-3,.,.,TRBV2,TGTGCCAGCAGTGAGGCTAGCCTCGGCACAGATACGCAGTATTTT,CASSEASLGTDTQYF
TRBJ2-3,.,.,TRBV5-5,TGTGCCAGCAGCATCGGACGGGATTTCACAGATACGCAGTATTTT,CASSIGRDFTDTQYF
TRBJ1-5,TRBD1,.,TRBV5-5,TGTGCCAGCAGCTTATTGGGGACAGGAATCAATCAGCCCCAGCATTTT,CASSLLGTGINQPQHF
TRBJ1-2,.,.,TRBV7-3,TGTGCCAGCAGCTTAACTGGGGCCGAAAATGACGGCTACACCTTC,CASSLTGAENDGYTF
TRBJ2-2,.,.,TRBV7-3,TGTGCCAGCAACCCTACCGGGAAGCTCGCCGGGGAGCTGTTTTTT,CASNPTGKLAGELFF
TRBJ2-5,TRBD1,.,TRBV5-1,TGCGCCAGCAGCTCTTTTGGGACAGGGGTCGAGACCCAGTACTTC,CASSSFGTGVETQYF
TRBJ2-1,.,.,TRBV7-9,TGTGCCAGCAGCTTCACAGGGATGAGGAATGAGCAGTTCTTC,CASSFTGMRNEQFF
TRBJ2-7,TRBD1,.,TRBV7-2,TGTGCCAGCAGCTTAGACGAGGAGACAGGGGACTACGAGCAGTACTTC,CASSLDEETGDYEQYF
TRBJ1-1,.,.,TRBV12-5,TGTGCTGGAGAGTGGGGGGGGAGGGCTTTCTTT,CAGEWGGRAFF
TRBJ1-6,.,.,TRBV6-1,TGTGCCAGCAGTGAACGGTATCGAGGGAACGAAAGCTCCTATAATTCACCCCTCCACTTT,CASSERYRGNESSYNSPLHF
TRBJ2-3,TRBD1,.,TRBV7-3,TGTGCCAGCAGCTTAATATCGACAGGGAGTACGCAGTATTTT,CASSLISTGSTQYF
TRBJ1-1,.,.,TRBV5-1,TGCGCCAGCAGCCTGCCTCCCGGGGGGAACACTGAAGCTTTCTTT,CASSLPPGGNTEAFF